This T cell receptor beta chain was sequenced in a study of blood T cell repertoires in COVID-19 (dated by TCRdb to 2018 to 2021). Some background on the complete study: Samples from collaborators originated in the United States, Italy and Spain and spanned both the acute and convalescent phases of COVID-19. The prospective study material was composed of cDNA or gDNA derived from T cells, B-cell-depleted T cells, or PBMCs. Subjects who had been exposed to COVID-19, were actively infected with it, or had recovered from it provided the deeply sampled blood TCRbeta repertoires that made up the dataset. The repertoires were released in a freely available public database intended as a resource for research on the immune response to SARS-CoV-2. Samples came from the ongoing ImmuneRACE study (first 160 participants) plus 1,254 subjects from 6 global collaborators. The sample metadata nearly always contained a de-identified subject ID, COVID-19 status, age in years and sex. HLA class I and class II types, where available, came from metadata supplied by the sample provider rather than from assay-based typing. Beyond this particular receptor, the publication reports: The quantity of clinical and demographic metadata differed by source and by participant and was supplied without curation.

Participants in the prospective study were enrolled through a virtual design, were aged 18 to 89 years, and lived in roughly 24 United States geographic areas. In the prospective study, cohorts were assigned on the basis of participant-reported clinical history obtained from a screening survey and a study questionnaire. Recovered participants in ImmuneRACE Cohort 3 were defined by two consecutive negative NP/OP PCR tests, clearance by a healthcare professional, or resolution of symptoms. Mobile phlebotomists in the prospective study collected whole blood, serum and a nasopharyngeal or oropharyngeal swab from every participant. Prospective study participants could optionally give additional blood draws and questionnaires over a roughly 2-month period. Blood samples from the prospective study were shipped frozen or at room temperature prior to DNA extraction. V sheds 5 bases and J sheds 0 bases, leaving 16 bases between their ends. The CDR3 spans 16 residues, from the cysteine through the phenylalanine. CDR3 DNA is the only sequence kept; it has 48 bases, read in frame from the first base. CDR1 SGHVS and CDR2 FQNEAQ were looked up in the germline V gene.

TCRbeta CDR3 regions were amplified from genomic DNA by means of the immunoSEQ Assay, a bias-controlled multiplex PCR. Per the source publication's procedure: The number of nucleated cells in each sample was estimated from the amplification of reference gene primers within the assay. To quantify the absolute abundance of each unique TCRbeta CDR3 rearrangement, sequence reads were collapsed and filtered. For each sample, productive Simpson clonality was calculated as the square root of Simpson's diversity index across productive rearrangements. As stored in TCRdb, this immuneACCESS dataset retains in-frame rearrangements with V and J assigned. A fraction of the clones does not appear; measured against another copy, unresolved V genes explain less than half of the discrepancy, and the remainder lacks a known reason. The DNA gave D and trimming, while V, J and clone size come from that table. In this sample the table shows about 400,000 clones, roughly 90% of which occur a single time. The top ten hold 2.5% to 3% of the sample.

Note on this clone: Its cognate antigen has yet to be identified. No much larger clone is present one base from it, and per-base qualities are unavailable.

The sample consisted of PBMCs or T cells enriched from blood (not recorded which). This TCR derives from a woman between 25 and 40 years old who had recovered from COVID-19. The chain was built from TRBV7-8 and TRBJ1-1; a tentative D call is TRBD1 (5 bases match). The bases are TGTGCCAGCAGCCAAGTCCCGGTAGGGGTGAACACTGAAGCTTTCTTT. This sequence encodes CASSQVPVGVNTEAFF.